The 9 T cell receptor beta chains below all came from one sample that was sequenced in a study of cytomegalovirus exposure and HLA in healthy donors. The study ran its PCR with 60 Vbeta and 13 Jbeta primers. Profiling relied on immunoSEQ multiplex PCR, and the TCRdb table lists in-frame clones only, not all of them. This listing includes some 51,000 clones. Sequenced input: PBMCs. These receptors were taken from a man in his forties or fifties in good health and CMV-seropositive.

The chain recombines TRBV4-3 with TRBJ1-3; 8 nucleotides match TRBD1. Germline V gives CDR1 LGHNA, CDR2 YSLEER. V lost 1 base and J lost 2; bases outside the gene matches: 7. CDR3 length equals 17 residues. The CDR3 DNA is TGCGCCAGCAGCCAAGGAGTTCCCAGGGGGCCTGGAAACACCATATATTTT. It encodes CASSQGVPRGPGNTIYF.

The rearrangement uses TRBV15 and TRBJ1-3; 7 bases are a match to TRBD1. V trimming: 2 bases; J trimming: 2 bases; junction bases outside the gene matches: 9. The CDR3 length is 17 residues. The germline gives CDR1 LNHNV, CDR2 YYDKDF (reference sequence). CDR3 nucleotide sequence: TGTGCCACCAGCAGACGTTACCAGGGGGGTCCTGGAAACACCATATATTTT. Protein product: CATSRRYQGGPGNTIYF.

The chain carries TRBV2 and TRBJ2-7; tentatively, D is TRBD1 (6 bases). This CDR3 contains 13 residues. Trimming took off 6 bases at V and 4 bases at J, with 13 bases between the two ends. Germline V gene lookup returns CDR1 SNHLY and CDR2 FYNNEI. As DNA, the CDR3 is TGTGCCAGCAGGGGGGCGGGCCCATACGAGCAGTACTTC. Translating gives CASRGAGPYEQYF.

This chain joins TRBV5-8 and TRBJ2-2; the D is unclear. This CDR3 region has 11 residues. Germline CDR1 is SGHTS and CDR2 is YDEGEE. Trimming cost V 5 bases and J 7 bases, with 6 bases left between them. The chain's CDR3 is CASSLSGELFF. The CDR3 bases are TGTGCCAGCAGTCTGAGCGGGGAGCTGTTTTTT.

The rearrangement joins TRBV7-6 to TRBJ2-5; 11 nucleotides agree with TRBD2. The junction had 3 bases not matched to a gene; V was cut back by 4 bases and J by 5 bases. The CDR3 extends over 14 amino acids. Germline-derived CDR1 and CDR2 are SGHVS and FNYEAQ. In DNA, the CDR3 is TGTGCCAGCAGCTCATCTAGCGGGGGGGAGACCCAGTACTTC. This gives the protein CASSSSSGGETQYF.

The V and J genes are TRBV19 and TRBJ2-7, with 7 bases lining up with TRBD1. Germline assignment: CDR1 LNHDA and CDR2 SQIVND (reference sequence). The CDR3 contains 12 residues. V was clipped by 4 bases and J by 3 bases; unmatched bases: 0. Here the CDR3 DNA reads TGTGCCAGTAGTAGGGACAGCTACGAGCAGTACTTC. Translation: CASSRDSYEQYF.

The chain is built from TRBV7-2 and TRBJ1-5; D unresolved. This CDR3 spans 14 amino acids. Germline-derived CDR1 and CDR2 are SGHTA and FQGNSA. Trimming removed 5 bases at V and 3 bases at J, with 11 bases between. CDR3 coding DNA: TGTGCCAGCAGCAAGATTAGTGACAATCAGCCCCAGCATTTT. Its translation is CASSKISDNQPQHF.

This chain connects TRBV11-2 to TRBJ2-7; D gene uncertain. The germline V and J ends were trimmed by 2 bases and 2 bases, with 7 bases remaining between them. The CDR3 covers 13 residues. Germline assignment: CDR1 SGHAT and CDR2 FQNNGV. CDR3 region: CASSLSPAYEQYF. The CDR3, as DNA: TGTGCCAGCAGCTTATCTCCCGCCTACGAGCAGTACTTC.

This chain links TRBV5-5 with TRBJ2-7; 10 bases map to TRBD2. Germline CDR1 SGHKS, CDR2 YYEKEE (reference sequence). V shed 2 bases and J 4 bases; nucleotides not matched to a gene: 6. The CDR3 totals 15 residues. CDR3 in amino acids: CASSLASGSGYEQYF. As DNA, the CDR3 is TGTGCCAGCAGCTTAGCTAGCGGGAGCGGATACGAGCAGTACTTC.